This T cell receptor beta chain was recovered during a study of shared clonotypes between healthy human individuals. Study results and caveats: Rarefaction revealed incomplete sorted-subset sequencing despite large depth. Naive subsets usually exceeded memory subsets in estimated richness.

A note on this clone: Its specificity is not known.

Libraries were prepared by immunoSEQ multiplex PCR; TCRdb keeps only in-frame clonotypes and omits some of them. The sample records about 530,000 clones, almost 97% being singletons. Trimming removed 4 bases from V and 12 bases from J; junction bases left unmatched: 13. In germline, CDR1 is LGHNA, CDR2 YNFKEQ. The CDR3 runs to 15 residues. The sequencing sample was made of naive CD4+ T cells sorted from blood. Subset of the sample: CD45RA+ positively selected. The chain uses TRBV4-2 and TRBJ1-2, with 11 nucleotides matching TRBD1. This clonotype was obtained from a woman aged 25 to 45 in good health. The CDR3 loop reads CASSPPPGTGGRDTF. The DNA for the CDR3 is TGTGCCAGCAGCCCGCCTCCCGGGACAGGGGGTAGGGACACCTTC.